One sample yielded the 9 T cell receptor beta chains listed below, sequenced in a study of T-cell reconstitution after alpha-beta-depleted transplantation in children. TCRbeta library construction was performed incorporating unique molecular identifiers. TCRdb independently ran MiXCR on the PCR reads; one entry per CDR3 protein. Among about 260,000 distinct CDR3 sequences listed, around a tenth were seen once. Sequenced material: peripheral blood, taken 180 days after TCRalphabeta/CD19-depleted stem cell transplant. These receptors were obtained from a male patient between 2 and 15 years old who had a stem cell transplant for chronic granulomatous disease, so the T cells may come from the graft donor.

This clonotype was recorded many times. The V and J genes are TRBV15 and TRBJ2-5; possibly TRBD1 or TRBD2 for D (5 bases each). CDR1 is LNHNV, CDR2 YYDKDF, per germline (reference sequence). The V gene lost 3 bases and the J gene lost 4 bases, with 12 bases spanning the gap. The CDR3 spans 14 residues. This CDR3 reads CATSRFRDGETQYF. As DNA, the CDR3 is TGTGCCACCAGCAGGTTCCGGGACGGAGAGACCCAGTACTTC.

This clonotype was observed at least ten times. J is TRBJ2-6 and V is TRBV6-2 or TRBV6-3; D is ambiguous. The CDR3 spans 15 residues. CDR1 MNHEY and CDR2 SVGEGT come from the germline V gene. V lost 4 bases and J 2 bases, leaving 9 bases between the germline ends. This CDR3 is CASSFGVAGANVLTF. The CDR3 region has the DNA TGTGCCAGCAGTTTCGGAGTTGCTGGGGCCAACGTCCTGACTTTC.

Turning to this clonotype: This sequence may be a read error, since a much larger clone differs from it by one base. CDR3 amino acids: CCARVSSGRADTGELFF. The DNA for the CDR3 is TGCTGTGCTAGAGTATCTAGCGGGAGGGCCGATACCGGGGAGCTGTTTTTT. The chain has TRBV20-1 and TRBJ2-2; 12 bases are shared with TRBD2. Germline V gives CDR1 DFQATT, CDR2 SNEGSKA (reference sequence). The CDR3 has 17 amino acids.

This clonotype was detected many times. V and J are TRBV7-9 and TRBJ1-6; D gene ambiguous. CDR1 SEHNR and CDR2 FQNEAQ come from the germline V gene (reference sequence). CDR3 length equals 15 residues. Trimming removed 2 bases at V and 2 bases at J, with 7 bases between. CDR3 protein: CASSLLAAYNSPLHF. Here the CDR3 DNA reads TGTGCCAGCAGCTTATTGGCAGCCTATAATTCACCCCTCCACTTT.

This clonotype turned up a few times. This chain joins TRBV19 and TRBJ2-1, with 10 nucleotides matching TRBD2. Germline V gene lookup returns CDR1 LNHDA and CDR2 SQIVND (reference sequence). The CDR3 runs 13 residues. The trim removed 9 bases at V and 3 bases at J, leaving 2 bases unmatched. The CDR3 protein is CASGLAVYNEQFF. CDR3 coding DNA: TGTGCCAGCGGACTAGCGGTCTACAATGAGCAGTTCTTC.

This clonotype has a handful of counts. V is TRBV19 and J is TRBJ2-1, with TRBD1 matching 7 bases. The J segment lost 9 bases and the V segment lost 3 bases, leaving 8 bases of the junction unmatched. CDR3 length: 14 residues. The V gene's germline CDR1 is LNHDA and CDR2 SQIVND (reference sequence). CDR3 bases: TGTGCCAGTAGTATGTTGACCTCAGGGGGTGAGCAGTTCTTC. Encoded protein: CASSMLTSGGEQFF.

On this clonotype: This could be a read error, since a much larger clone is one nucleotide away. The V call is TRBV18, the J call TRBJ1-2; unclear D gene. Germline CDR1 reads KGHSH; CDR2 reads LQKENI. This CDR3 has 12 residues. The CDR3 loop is CASSPQNYGYSF. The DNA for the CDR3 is TGTGCCAGCTCACCACAAAATTATGGCTACAGCTTC.

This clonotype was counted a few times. The CDR3 region is CASSPLVLAGGPSSYNEQFF. CDR3 sequence (DNA): TGTGCCAGTAGCCCCCTTGTACTAGCGGGAGGGCCGAGCTCCTACAATGAGCAGTTCTTC. The chain combines TRBV19 with TRBJ2-1, with 13 nucleotides matching TRBD2. The germline V gene has CDR1 LNHDA and CDR2 SQIVND (reference sequence). This CDR3 region has 20 residues. V lost 6 bases to trimming and J lost 0 bases; unmatched junction nucleotides: 14.

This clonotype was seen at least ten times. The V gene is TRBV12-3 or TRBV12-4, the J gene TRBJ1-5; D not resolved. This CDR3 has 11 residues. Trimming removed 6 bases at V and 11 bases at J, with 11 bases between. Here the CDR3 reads CASRRERAQHF. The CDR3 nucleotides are TGTGCCAGCAGGCGGGAGAGGGCCCAGCATTTT.